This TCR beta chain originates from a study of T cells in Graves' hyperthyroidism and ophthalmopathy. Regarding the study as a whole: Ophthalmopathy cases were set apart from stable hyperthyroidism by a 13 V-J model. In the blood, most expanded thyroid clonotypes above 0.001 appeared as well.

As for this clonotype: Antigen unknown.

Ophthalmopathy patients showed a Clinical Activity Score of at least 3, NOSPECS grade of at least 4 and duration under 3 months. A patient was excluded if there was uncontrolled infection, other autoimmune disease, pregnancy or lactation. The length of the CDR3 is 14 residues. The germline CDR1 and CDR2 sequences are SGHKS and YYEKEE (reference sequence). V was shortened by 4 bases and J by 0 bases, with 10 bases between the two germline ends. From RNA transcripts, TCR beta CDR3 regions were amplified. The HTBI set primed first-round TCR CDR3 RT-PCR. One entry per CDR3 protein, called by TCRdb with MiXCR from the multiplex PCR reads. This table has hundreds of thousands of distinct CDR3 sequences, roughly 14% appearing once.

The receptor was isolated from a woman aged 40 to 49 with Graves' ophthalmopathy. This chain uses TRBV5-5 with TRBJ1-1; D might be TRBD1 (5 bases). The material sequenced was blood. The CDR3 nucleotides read TGTGCCAGCAGCATGACAGACTTGAACACTGAAGCTTTCTTT. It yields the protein CASSMTDLNTEAFF.